These T cell receptor beta chains were read from a single sample in a study of blood T cell repertoires in COVID-19. Data came from immunoSEQ multiplex PCR; TCRdb stores just in-frame clones and leaves some out. The table includes 200,000 to 250,000 clones, about 87% detected once. The sample was PBMCs or T cells enriched from blood (not recorded which). The receptors shown here come from a woman in her 30s with acute COVID-19. Both conserved end residues are part of each CDR3. Each record gives: D gene, J gene, clone size, V gene, CDR3 protein, CDR3 DNA. The D gene is left open where the match is weak. Size is omitted from some rows. Given values are once, few, many or a class for expanded clones.

. TRBJ2-3 . TRBV27 CASSYTVSTDTQYF TGTGCCAGCAGTTATACAGTGAGCACAGATACGCAGTATTTT
TRBD1 TRBJ1-2 . TRBV6-2/TRBV6-3 CASSYGRTGAGGYTF TGTGCCAGCAGTTACGGCCGGACAGGGGCCGGGGGCTACACCTTC
. TRBJ2-7 . TRBV27 CATWDTRAYEQYF TGTGCCACCTGGGACACCCGGGCCTACGAGCAGTACTTC
. TRBJ1-1 . TRBV9 CASSVSLQAEAFF TGTGCCAGCAGCGTATCCCTACAGGCTGAAGCTTTCTTT
TRBD1 TRBJ2-2 . TRBV19 CASSVGTVHRELFF TGTGCCAGTAGTGTAGGGACAGTGCACCGGGAGCTGTTTTTT
TRBD1 TRBJ1-2 . TRBV3-1/TRBV3-2 CASSLGQGWLNYGYTF TGTGCCAGCAGCCTAGGACAGGGCTGGCTAAACTATGGCTACACCTTC
. TRBJ2-2 few TRBV6-1 CASSESWGLTGELFF TGTGCCAGCAGTGAATCGTGGGGGCTTACTGGGGAGCTGTTTTTT
. TRBJ1-1 . TRBV14 CASSQVRGNRSPMNTEAFF TGTGCCAGCAGCCAAGTTCGGGGTAACCGCTCGCCGATGAACACTGAAGCTTTCTTT
. TRBJ1-2 . TRBV6-5 CASSLRERHGYTF TGTGCCAGCAGCCTCCGGGAGCGACATGGCTACACCTTC
TRBD2 TRBJ2-1 . TRBV11-2 CASSRSHGTSSYNEQFF TGTGCCAGCAGCCGATCACATGGGACTAGCTCCTACAATGAGCAGTTCTTC
. TRBJ1-2 . TRBV5-8 CASSLESGIVNYGYTF TGTGCCAGCAGCTTGGAGTCGGGGATCGTTAACTATGGCTACACCTTC
. TRBJ1-6 once TRBV7-9 CASSPTWGGPLHF TGTGCCAGCAGCCCTACATGGGGAGGACCCCTCCACTTT
. TRBJ1-6 few TRBV7-2 CASSLSGTGTPLHF TGTGCCAGCAGCTTATCCGGAACGGGGACACCCCTCCACTTT
. TRBJ1-4 . TRBV19 CASKESYATNEKLFF TGTGCCAGTAAGGAGTCGTACGCAACTAATGAAAAACTGTTTTTT
. TRBJ1-1 . TRBV6-1 CASSDEENTEAFF TGTGCCAGCAGTGATGAGGAGAACACTGAAGCTTTCTTT
TRBD2 TRBJ2-7 . TRBV5-6 CASSFPLAGGSYEQYF TGTGCCAGCAGCTTCCCACTAGCGGGGGGCTCCTACGAGCAGTACTTC